The clone carrying this T cell receptor (beta chain) was picked up a small number of times. The antigen is unknown. Germline loops: CDR1 SGHDT, CDR2 YYEEEE. The V and J ends lost 5 bases and 2 bases respectively, with 8 bases between them. This CDR3 spans 12 amino acids. The sample comes from a study of T cell responses to AZD1222 COVID-19 vaccine. This table comes from immunoSEQ multiplex PCR, and its TCRdb copy is limited to in-frame clones, with some not included. The profile shows over 100,000 clones, 75% to 90% of them singletons. Regarding the study as a whole: White British donors predominated, females outnumbered males, and clonal diversity was possibly underestimated.

This chain joins TRBV5-6 and TRBJ2-7; D not resolved. The TCR was taken from an adult in good health. The specimen comprised peripheral blood, sampled on day 0 of AZD1222 vaccination. The CDR3 DNA reads TGTGCCAGCAGATTAGGACCCTACGAGCAGTACTTC. Translated: CASRLGPYEQYF.